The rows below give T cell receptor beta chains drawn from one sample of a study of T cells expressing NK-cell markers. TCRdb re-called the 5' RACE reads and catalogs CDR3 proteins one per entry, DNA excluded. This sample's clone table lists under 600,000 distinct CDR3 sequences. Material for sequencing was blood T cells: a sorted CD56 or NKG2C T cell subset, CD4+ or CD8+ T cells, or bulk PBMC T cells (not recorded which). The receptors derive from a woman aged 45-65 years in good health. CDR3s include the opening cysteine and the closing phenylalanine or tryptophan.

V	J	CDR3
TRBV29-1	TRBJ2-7	CSVPGQLPYEQYF
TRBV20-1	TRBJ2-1	CSARGGWEQFF
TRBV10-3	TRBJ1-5	CAISDQQGLFGNQPQHF
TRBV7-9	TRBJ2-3	CASSLVGGQTADTQYF
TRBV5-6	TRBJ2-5	CASSSTRTKIGSQYF
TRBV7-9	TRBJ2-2	CASSSGIPTGELFF
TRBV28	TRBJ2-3	CASSPGLAGGLGDTQYF
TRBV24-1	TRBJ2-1	CATSDMTGSSEQFF
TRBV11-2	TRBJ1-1	CASSFLLVNTEAFF
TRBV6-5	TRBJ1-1	CASSYSLGQGAEAFF
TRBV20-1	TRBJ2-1	CSARDRGTSGTGQFF
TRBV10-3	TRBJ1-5	CAISPGGDSNQPQHF
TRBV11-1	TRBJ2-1	CASSPGLAGESEQFF
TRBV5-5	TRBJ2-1	CASSLAPPTYNEQFF
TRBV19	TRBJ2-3	CASSIKGGGTQYF
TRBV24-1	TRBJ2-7	CATSEPGSEQYF